The sequence of this TCR beta chain was determined in a study of blood T cell repertoires in COVID-19. Per the study methods: Nucleated cell number was recorded as an estimate derived from reference gene primer amplification. Repertoires were generated with immunoSEQ multiplex PCR, while TCRdb's copy carries only in-frame clones and drops some. D and trimming were read from the DNA, whereas the V and J calls and clone size are those reported in that table. The sample records tens of thousands of clones, roughly 83% being singletons. The receptor's source is a human donor with acute or convalescent COVID-19. The donor label of this sample is uncertain. What was sequenced was peripheral blood.

The CDR3: CASSLGGGSRHEQFF. The CDR3 DNA follows: TGTGCCAGCAGCTTGGGGGGCGGGAGCCGTCATGAGCAGTTCTTC. The rearrangement links TRBV5-4 to TRBJ2-1, with TRBD2 identical over 7 bases. In germline, CDR1 is SGHNT, CDR2 YYREEE (reference sequence). There are 15 residues in the CDR3. Germline trimming cut 0 bases from V and 8 bases from J; bases unmatched to any gene: 8.